The present entry profiles one T cell receptor (beta chain) with its context. This clone's antigen is unknown. Base qualities were left out, and no much larger clone turns up one base away. This entry comes from a study of blood T cell repertoires in COVID-19 (TCRdb year 2020). About the study as a whole: The collaborator samples originated in the United States, Italy and Spain and spanned the acute and convalescent phases of COVID-19. The material from the prospective study consisted of cDNA or gDNA derived from T cells, B-cell-depleted T cells, or PBMCs. The dataset comprised deeply sampled blood TCRbeta repertoires from subjects exposed to, actively infected with, or recovered from COVID-19. The repertoires were made available in a free public database intended to serve as a resource for research on the immune response to SARS-CoV-2. Samples came from the ongoing ImmuneRACE study (first 160 participants) plus 1,254 subjects from 6 global collaborators. The sample metadata nearly always contained a de-identified subject ID, COVID-19 status, age in years and sex. HLA class I and class II types, where available, came from metadata supplied by the sample provider rather than from assay-based typing. Broader findings and caveats from the paper: The amount of clinical and demographic metadata varied by source and participant and was provided uncurated.

Whole blood was collected in K2EDTA tubes by collaborating institutions according to the institutions' own protocols. For TCRbeta analysis, collaborators shipped samples as frozen whole blood, isolated PBMCs, or DNA extracted from either of those sample types. There are 16 amino acids in the CDR3, from cysteine to phenylalanine inclusive. The only DNA kept is the CDR3, 48 bases in frame from the first base. Ends trimmed: V by 6 bases, J by 3 bases; bases unmatched to a gene: 10. Based on the germline V gene (reference sequence), the CDR1 and CDR2 sequences are SGHNT and YYREEE. TCRbeta CDR3 regions were amplified from genomic DNA using the immunoSEQ Assay, a bias-controlled multiplex PCR. Concerning the study's data processing: The number of nucleated cells in each sample was estimated from the amplification of reference gene primers within the assay. Sequence reads were collapsed and filtered to measure the absolute abundance of every unique TCRbeta CDR3 rearrangement. Productive Simpson clonality was computed per sample as the square root of Simpson's diversity index over productive rearrangements. TCRdb's version of the immuneACCESS table is confined to in-frame rearrangements and falls short of the full clone set. An unresolved V gene accounts for under half of the shortfall where checked; the remainder is of unknown origin. V and J calls and clone size are given by that table; D and trimming were obtained from the DNA. Counted in this sample were about 310,000 clones; roughly 90% of them appeared once. The biggest ten clones account for roughly 2% of the sample.

The sample consisted of peripheral blood. The chain joins TRBV5-4 to TRBJ2-7; TRBD1 matches 12 bases in the middle. This sequence originates from a young man with active or convalescent COVID-19. The DNA is as follows: TGTGCCAGCACGGTGGGGACAGGGGGCGTTATCTACGAGCAGTACTTC. Its protein product is CASTVGTGGVIYEQYF. The CDR3, completed at both ends by the reference TRBV5-4 and TRBJ2-7 genes, gives the full variable domain ETGVTQSPTHLIKTRGQQVTLRCSSQSGHNTVSWYQQALGQGPQFIFQYYREEENGRGNFPPRFSGLQFPNYSSELNVNALELDDSALYLCASTVGTGGVIYEQYFGPGTRLTVT.